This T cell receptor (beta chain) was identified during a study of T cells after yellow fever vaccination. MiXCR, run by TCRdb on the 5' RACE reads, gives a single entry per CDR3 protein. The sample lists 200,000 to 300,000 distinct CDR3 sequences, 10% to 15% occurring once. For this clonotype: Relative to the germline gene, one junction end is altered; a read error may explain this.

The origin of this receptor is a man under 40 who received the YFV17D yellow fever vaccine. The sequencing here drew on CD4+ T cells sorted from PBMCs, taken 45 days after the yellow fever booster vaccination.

In nucleotides, the CDR3 is TGTGCCAGTAGTATTGAGGGGCTCGGGGTCAACGTCCTGACTTTC. This encodes CASSIEGLGVNVLTF. The rearrangement uses TRBV19 and TRBJ2-6, with D perhaps assigned TRBD1 or TRBD2 (5 bases each). Per germline, CDR1 LNHDA and CDR2 SQIVND (reference sequence). There are 15 residues in the CDR3. Full variable domain (missing parts from reference TRBV19 and TRBJ2-6): DGGITQSPKYLFRKEGQNVTLSCEQNLNHDAMYWYRQDPGQGLRLIYYSQIVNDFQKGDIAEGYSVSREKKESFPLTVTSAQKNPTAFYLCASSIEGLGVNVLTFGAGSRLTVL.